This TCR beta chain was captured by sequencing in a study of technical replicates of blood from several donors. This CDR3 region has 16 residues. Germline-derived CDR1 and CDR2 are SGHTA and FQGTGA. Sequencing was performed with immunoSEQ multiplex PCR; in TCRdb, only in-frame clones are kept and a portion is missing. The repertoire holds tens of thousands of clones, with 95% to 98% as singletons. Note on this clone: A junction end diverges from the germline sequence, so it may reflect a read error.

This chain links TRBV7-3 with TRBJ1-1, with 7 bases aligning to TRBD1. Sequencing used T cells isolated from PBMCs. This sequence originates from a human donor in good health. The CDR3 spells CASSLMSTGTNTEAFF. CDR3 in DNA: TGTGCCAGCAGTTTAATGTCGACAGGGACGAACACTGAAGCTTTCTTT.